The 23 T cell receptor beta chains listed next were all sequenced from one sample in a study of neoadjuvant nivolumab and ipilimumab in lung cancer. Profiled with immunoSEQ multiplex PCR; TCRdb holds only in-frame clones, not every one. The repertoire consists of 17,000 or so clones, with approximately 79% occurring once and the leading ten covering about 8.5%. The starting material was tumor tissue, obtained after neoadjuvant nivolumab, alone or with ipilimumab, at or shortly before surgery. Every receptor here comes from an adult with non-small cell lung cancer.

The rearrangement links TRBV7-3 to TRBJ1-1, with no clear D. The CDR3 runs to 13 residues. The germline gives CDR1 SGHTA, CDR2 FQGTGA. Trimming left V 5 bases short and J 6 bases short, with 13 bases between. CDR3 residues: CASSPPGSSEAFF. For the CDR3, the DNA is TGTGCCAGCAGCCCACCAGGTTCTTCTGAAGCTTTCTTT.

V gene TRBV7-2 combines with J gene TRBJ2-1; TRBD2 agrees at 10 bases. The CDR3 has 16 amino acids. Germline CDR1 is SGHTA and CDR2 is FQGNSA. Trimming removed 5 bases from V and 5 bases from J; junction bases left unmatched: 9. CDR3 loop: CASSPVSGGANNEQFF. CDR3 DNA: TGTGCCAGCAGCCCAGTGAGCGGGGGGGCCAACAATGAGCAGTTCTTC.

This clone showed up just once. The chain's CDR3 is CASSLWGQSTDTQYF. The CDR3 bases are TGTGCCAGCAGCTTATGGGGACAGTCCACAGATACGCAGTATTTT. This chain links TRBV11-2 with TRBJ2-3, with 7 positions matching TRBD1. There are 15 residues in the CDR3. Germline-derived CDR1 and CDR2 are SGHAT and FQNNGV. J gave up 2 bases and V 2 bases, and 4 bases lay outside the gene matches.

The chain links TRBV6-5 to TRBJ1-1; D gene ambiguous. CDR1 and CDR2 from the germline V gene are MNHEY and SVGAGI. V dropped 2 bases and J dropped 1 base, with 5 bases sitting between them. This CDR3 region has 13 residues. CDR3 in DNA: TGTGCCAGCAGTTACAACAGGAACACTGAAGCTTTCTTT. Encoded protein: CASSYNRNTEAFF.

The rearrangement uses TRBV6-5 and TRBJ2-7, with TRBD2 identical over 14 bases. This CDR3 is built from 15 residues. CDR1 MNHEY and CDR2 SVGAGI come from the germline V gene. With V trimmed by 6 bases and J by 4 bases, 5 bases remained unmatched. The CDR3 DNA follows: TGTGCCAGCAGAAAGACTAGCGGGGGGGAATACGAGCAGTACTTC. Residues: CASRKTSGGEYEQYF.

The chain combines TRBV30 with TRBJ1-4; the D gene is possibly TRBD1 (5 bases). CDR3 length: 15 amino acids. Trimming shortened V by 0 bases and J by 7 bases, and 15 bases separated the two germline ends. Germline-derived CDR1 and CDR2 are GTSNPN and SVGIG (reference sequence). The CDR3 DNA is TGTGCCTGGAGTGTACGGCCTTACGGGGGTGAAAAACTGTTTTTT. Translation gives CAWSVRPYGGEKLFF.

The chain combines TRBV5-1 with TRBJ2-2; D unclear. Germline CDR1 SGHRS, CDR2 YFSETQ. This CDR3 spans 13 amino acids. Trimming cost V 2 bases and J 1 base, with 3 bases left between them. The CDR3 DNA reads TGCGCCAGCAGCTTACAGAACACCGGGGAGCTGTTTTTT. Encoded protein: CASSLQNTGELFF.

This clone has only a few counts. This chain joins TRBV20-1 and TRBJ2-1; D possibly corresponds to TRBD2 (6 bases). This CDR3 is 11 amino acids long. V was clipped by 3 bases and J by 10 bases, with 10 bases between them. Germline lookup yields CDR1 DFQATT and CDR2 SNEGSKA (reference sequence). DNA of the CDR3: TGCAGTGCTAGTGCGGGGACGGAGCAGTTCTTC. It is translated as CSASAGTEQFF.

The chain has TRBV5-3 and TRBJ2-1, with 7 bases matching TRBD1. TRBV5-3 is filed as an ORF, its function uncertain. V was clipped by 4 bases and J by 7 bases; unmatched bases: 8. The CDR3 length is 14 residues. The DNA of the CDR3 is TGTGCCAGAAGCGTTCCGGGACAGCCAAATGAGCAGTTCTTC. It codes for CARSVPGQPNEQFF.

This clone was detected only a few times. V gene TRBV4-1 combines with J gene TRBJ1-5; D is unresolved. Per the germline V gene, CDR1 is MGHRA and CDR2 is YSYEKL. Trimming removed 0 bases from V and 3 bases from J, with 12 bases in between. The CDR3 is 16 residues long. The CDR3 DNA is TGCGCCAGCAGCCAAGAATACAGCGACATCAATCAGCCCCAGCATTTT. Protein: CASSQEYSDINQPQHF.

The V and J genes are TRBV6-6 and TRBJ2-3; 9 nucleotides align to TRBD2. The junction had 6 bases not matched to a gene; V was cut back by 6 bases and J by 2 bases. This CDR3 spans 15 amino acids. The germline CDR1 and CDR2 sequences are MNHNY and SVGAGI (reference sequence). DNA for the CDR3: TGTGCCAGCAGAGTAGCGGGGGACTTCACAGATACGCAGTATTTT. Residues: CASRVAGDFTDTQYF.

The rearrangement uses TRBV6-5 and TRBJ1-2; the D gene is possibly TRBD1 (6 bases). Germline V CDR1 and CDR2: MNHEY, SVGAGI. The V gene lost 9 bases and the J gene lost 4 bases, with 18 bases spanning the gap. The CDR3 is 14 residues long. The CDR3 sequence: CASKRGGLAYGYTF. For the CDR3, the DNA is TGTGCCAGTAAGCGAGGGGGGTTGGCCTATGGCTACACCTTC.

CDR3 DNA sequence: TGTGCCAGCAGCTTGCGAGGTAATTCACCCCTCCACTTT. Amino acid sequence: CASSLRGNSPLHF. V is TRBV11-2 and J is TRBJ1-6; D unresolved. Germline V gene sequence: CDR1 SGHAT, CDR2 FQNNGV. Trimming shortened V by 3 bases and J by 6 bases, and 6 bases separated the two germline ends. The CDR3 is made up of 13 amino acids.

This clone was seen a handful of times. This rearrangement joins TRBV25-1 to TRBJ1-2; D unresolved. The CDR3 is 13 amino acids. CDR1 and CDR2 from the germline V gene are MGHDK and SYGVNS. Between the trimmed V and J ends, which lost 4 bases and 14 bases, there was a span of 20 bases. CDR3 DNA sequence: TGTGCCAGCAGTGGACACGACGGAAGAAAGTATACCTTC. As protein: CASSGHDGRKYTF.

This clone was picked up one time. This sequence joins TRBV13 and TRBJ1-1; 8 bases fit TRBD1. With V trimmed by 5 bases and J by 1 base, 3 bases remained unmatched. Germline values: CDR1 PRHDT, CDR2 FYEKMQ (reference sequence). CDR3 length equals 14 residues. The CDR3 sequence is CASSQGTGNTEAFF. CDR3 nucleotides: TGTGCCAGCAGCCAGGGGACAGGGAACACTGAAGCTTTCTTT.

This clone has more than one count but fewer than ten. CDR3 sequence: CASSLSLRGGRETQYF. Written as DNA, the CDR3 is TGTGCCAGCAGCTTATCCCTGCGGGGGGGCCGTGAGACCCAGTACTTC. The chain recombines TRBV13 with TRBJ2-5; 9 positions match TRBD2. From germline, CDR1 is PRHDT and CDR2 FYEKMQ (reference sequence). With V trimmed by 2 bases and J by 5 bases, 9 bases remained unmatched. The CDR3 runs 16 residues.

This clone came up a few times. The chain joins TRBV5-1 to TRBJ1-1, with unresolved D. The ends were cut back, 0 bases at V and 0 bases at J, with 15 bases in the middle. CDR1 SGHRS and CDR2 YFSETQ come from the germline V gene. This CDR3 has 17 amino acids. CDR3 sequence reads: CASSLGRAGEMNTEAFF. In nucleotides, the CDR3 is TGCGCCAGCAGCTTGGGGAGGGCCGGGGAGATGAACACTGAAGCTTTCTTT.

The chain couples TRBV7-3 to TRBJ2-2, with 13 positions matching TRBD2. The CDR3 length is 19 residues. Losses at the gene ends were 2 bases for V and 1 base for J; bases not matched to a gene: 7. The V gene's germline CDR1 is SGHTA and CDR2 FQGTGA. The CDR3 here is CASSLLLAGGPLNTGELFF. The CDR3 nucleotides are TGTGCCAGCAGCTTACTACTAGCGGGGGGGCCCCTGAACACCGGGGAGCTGTTTTTT.

This clone ranks as medium-sized. The same CDR3 can be traced to other DNA sequences in this sample. The rearrangement joins TRBV19 to TRBJ1-6, with 9 bases lining up with TRBD1. Germline V gives CDR1 LNHDA, CDR2 SQIVND (reference sequence). The J segment lost 9 bases and the V segment lost 5 bases, leaving 5 bases of the junction unmatched. The CDR3 is 14 amino acids. DNA of the CDR3: TGTGCCAGTAGTGAACAGGGGGCTGGTTCACCCCTCCACTTT. As protein: CASSEQGAGSPLHF. The entire variable domain, with the rest obtained from reference TRBV19 and TRBJ1-6, is as follows: DGGITQSPKYLFRKEGQNVTLSCEQNLNHDAMYWYRQDPGQGLRLIYYSQIVNDFQKGDIAEGYSVSREKKESFPLTVTSAQKNPTAFYLCASSEQGAGSPLHFGNGTRLTVT.

The chain links TRBV19 to TRBJ2-3; D is possibly TRBD1 or TRBD2 (5 bases each). V gave up 3 bases and J gave up 1 base, with 17 bases separating them. The V gene's germline CDR1 is LNHDA and CDR2 SQIVND (reference sequence). The CDR3 loop spans 17 amino acids. CDR3 in DNA: TGTGCCAGTAGTATTACCGGGACCTTTACGGGCACAGATACGCAGTATTTT. Amino acids: CASSITGTFTGTDTQYF.

J is TRBJ1-2 and V is TRBV7-9; the D is unclear. The ends were cut back, 8 bases at V and 4 bases at J, with 8 bases in the middle. This CDR3 has 11 residues. Germline CDR1 and CDR2: SEHNR and FQNEAQ (reference sequence). The CDR3 reads CASGLGYGYTF. In DNA form, the CDR3 reads TGTGCCAGCGGATTGGGCTATGGCTACACCTTC.

The chain carries TRBV18 and TRBJ1-2; 9 bases fit TRBD1. Germline CDR1 and CDR2: KGHSH and LQKENI. Trimming at V came to 6 bases and at J to 6 bases, leaving 5 bases not matched to a gene. This CDR3 spans 13 amino acids. CDR3 in amino acids: CASSPGQGDGYTF. The DNA of the CDR3 is TGTGCCAGCTCGCCGGGACAGGGAGATGGCTACACCTTC.

V is TRBV6-1 and J is TRBJ1-5; no reliable D call. The CDR3 contains 14 residues. CDR1 is MNHNS and CDR2 is SASEGT in the germline V gene. V gave up 0 bases and J gave up 2 bases, with 5 bases separating them. The DNA of the CDR3 is TGTGCCAGCAGTGAAGCCCAGGGCAATCAGCCCCAGCATTTT. Translated: CASSEAQGNQPQHF.